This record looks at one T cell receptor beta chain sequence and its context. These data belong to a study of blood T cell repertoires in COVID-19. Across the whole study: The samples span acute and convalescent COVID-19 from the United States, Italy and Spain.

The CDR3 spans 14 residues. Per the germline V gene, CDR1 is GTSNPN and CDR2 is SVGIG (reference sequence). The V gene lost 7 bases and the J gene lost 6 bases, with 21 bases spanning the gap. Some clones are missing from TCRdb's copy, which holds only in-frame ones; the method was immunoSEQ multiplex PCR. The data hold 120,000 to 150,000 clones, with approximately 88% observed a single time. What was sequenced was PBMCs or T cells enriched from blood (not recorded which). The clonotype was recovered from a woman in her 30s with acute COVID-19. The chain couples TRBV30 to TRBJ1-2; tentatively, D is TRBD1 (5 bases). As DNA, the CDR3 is TGTGCCTTACAGTCAGACAGAACCGGGCATGGCTACACCTTC. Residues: CALQSDRTGHGYTF. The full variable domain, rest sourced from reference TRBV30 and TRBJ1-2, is SQTIHQWPATLVQPVGSPLSLECTVEGTSNPNLYWYRQAAGRGLQLLFYSVGIGQISSEVPQNLSASRPQDRQFILSSKKLLLSDSGFYLCALQSDRTGHGYTFGSGTRLTVV.